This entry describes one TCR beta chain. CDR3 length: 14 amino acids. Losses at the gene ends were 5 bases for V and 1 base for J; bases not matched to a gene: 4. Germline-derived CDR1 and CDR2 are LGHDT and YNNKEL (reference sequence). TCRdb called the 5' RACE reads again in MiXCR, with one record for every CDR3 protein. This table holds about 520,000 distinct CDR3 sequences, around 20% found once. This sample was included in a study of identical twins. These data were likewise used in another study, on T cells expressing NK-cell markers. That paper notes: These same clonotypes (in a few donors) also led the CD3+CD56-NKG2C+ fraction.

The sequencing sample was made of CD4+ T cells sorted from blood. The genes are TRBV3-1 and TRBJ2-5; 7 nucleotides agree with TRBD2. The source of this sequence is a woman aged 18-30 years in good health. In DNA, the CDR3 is TGTGCCAGCAGCTCCCGACTAGCCCAAGAGACCCAGTACTTC. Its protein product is CASSSRLAQETQYF.